A selection of T cell receptor beta chains follows, all from one sample in a study of T cells in Graves' hyperthyroidism and ophthalmopathy. TCRdb re-derived calls from the multiplex PCR reads in MiXCR, one entry per CDR3 protein. The repertoire has about 560,000 distinct CDR3 sequences, approximately 15% of them found once; the top ten carry approximately 20%. The sequencing sample was made of blood. These receptors all stem from a young woman with Graves' hyperthyroidism. Each CDR3 is given with its conserved first and last residue. A D gene is named only where the DNA matches it firmly. Expanded clones are given a class, and other clones once, few, many or no size at all.

J gene,V gene,D gene,CDR3 length,clone size,CDR3 protein,CDR3 DNA
TRBJ1-1,TRBV7-9,.,11,many,CASSPKRETFF,TGTGCCAGCAGCCCCAAAAGGGAAACTTTCTTT
TRBJ2-1,TRBV2,.,13,.,CASSDQAGGEQFF,TGTGCCAGCAGTGACCAGGCTGGGGGTGAGCAGTTCTTC
TRBJ2-7,TRBV5-1,.,17,many,CASSSTQTPGLFHEQYF,TGCGCCAGCAGCTCGACGCAAACGCCGGGACTGTTCCACGAGCAGTACTTC
TRBJ2-7,TRBV12-3/TRBV12-4,TRBD1,16,many,CASSLISWGQSYEQYF,TGTGCCAGCAGTTTAATTAGTTGGGGACAGAGCTACGAGCAGTACTTC
TRBJ2-1,TRBV19,TRBD2,15,.,CASSWLAGGSDEQFF,TGTGCCAGTAGTTGGCTAGCGGGAGGCTCTGATGAGCAGTTCTTC
TRBJ2-5,TRBV25-1,.,16,.,CASSKEGKGPQETQYF,TGTGCCAGCAGTAAAGAAGGTAAAGGGCCTCAAGAGACCCAGTACTTC
TRBJ1-1,TRBV7-9,TRBD1,16,many,CASSSDHRGRGTEAFF,TGTGCCAGCAGCTCAGACCACAGGGGGCGAGGCACTGAAGCTTTCTTT
TRBJ2-7,TRBV4-2,.,15,few,CASSQEWHSHYEQYF,TGTGCCAGCAGCCAAGAATGGCATAGCCACTACGAGCAGTACTTC
TRBJ2-2,TRBV10-1,TRBD2,16,.,CASSLTSVINTGELFF,TGCGCCAGCAGTTTGACTAGCGTTATTAACACCGGGGAGCTGTTTTTT
TRBJ1-5,TRBV19,.,16,few,CASSMRTGNSNQPQHF,TGTGCCAGTAGTATGCGAACAGGGAATAGCAATCAGCCCCAGCATTTT
TRBJ2-1,TRBV10-1,TRBD2,15,.,CASSLAGGPGDEQFF,TGCGCCAGCAGTCTCGCGGGAGGGCCGGGGGATGAGCAGTTCTTC
TRBJ2-7,TRBV6-1,.,13,few,CASSSPSVGEQYF,TGTGCCAGCAGTAGTCCTAGCGTCGGGGAGCAGTACTTC
TRBJ2-1,TRBV24-1,.,17,.,CATSGARERSSYNEQFF,TGTGCCACCAGTGGAGCCAGGGAAAGGAGCTCCTACAATGAGCAGTTCTTC
TRBJ2-7,TRBV4-2,TRBD1,16,few,CASSQVGTGRTYEQYF,TGTGCCAGCAGCCAAGTAGGGACAGGGCGAACCTACGAGCAGTACTTC
TRBJ2-7,TRBV15,TRBD1,17,few,CATSRSSSGTGPHEQYF,TGTGCCACCAGCAGATCCAGTTCCGGGACAGGGCCCCACGAGCAGTACTTC
TRBJ2-1,TRBV7-3,TRBD2,13,many,CASSLTSENEQFF,TGTGCCAGCAGCTTGACTAGCGAGAATGAGCAGTTCTTC
TRBJ1-1,TRBV6-1,TRBD1,12,few,CASSWGQLEAFF,TGTGCCAGCAGTTGGGGACAGCTTGAAGCTTTCTTT
TRBJ1-1,TRBV5-1,.,16,.,CASSPRTVARSTEAFF,TGCGCCAGCAGCCCTCGGACAGTAGCAAGGAGCACTGAAGCTTTCTTT
TRBJ2-1,TRBV28,.,16,many,CASSRSGPILYNEQFF,TGTGCCAGCAGTCGGTCCGGGCCGATACTTTACAATGAGCAGTTCTTC
TRBJ2-7,TRBV18,TRBD2,16,many,CASSPLGLAPSYEQYF,TGTGCCAGCTCACCTCTCGGACTAGCTCCCTCCTACGAGCAGTACTTC
TRBJ2-5,TRBV20-1,.,12,many,CSASGDKETQYF,TGCAGTGCCTCGGGGGACAAAGAGACCCAGTACTTC
TRBJ2-1,TRBV10-3,TRBD1,15,few,CAISERQGAHNEQFF,TGTGCCATCAGTGAGAGACAGGGGGCCCACAATGAGCAGTTCTTC
TRBJ2-7,TRBV7-9,.,15,many,CASSLQGTRSYEQYF,TGTGCCAGCAGCTTACAGGGGACCCGCTCCTACGAGCAGTACTTC
TRBJ2-7,TRBV20-1,.,16,.,CSALHDSFTVGYEQYF,TGCAGTGCTCTACACGACAGCTTCACAGTGGGGTACGAGCAGTACTTC
TRBJ2-7,TRBV7-2,.,13,many,CASSSLADYEQYF,TGTGCCAGCAGCTCCTTGGCGGACTACGAGCAGTACTTC
TRBJ2-2,TRBV7-9,.,15,.,CASRRETRSTGELFF,TGTGCCAGCAGGCGAGAGACTAGATCCACCGGGGAGCTGTTTTTT
TRBJ1-2,TRBV30,.,13,many,CAWSRTGNYGYTF,TGTGCCTGGAGTCGTACAGGAAACTATGGCTACACCTTC
TRBJ2-5,TRBV19,TRBD2,14,.,CASRGGEGGETQYF,TGTGCCAGCAGAGGAGGGGAGGGCGGCGAGACCCAGTACTTC
TRBJ2-2,TRBV28,.,14,many,CASSFPVATGELFF,TGTGCCAGCAGTTTCCCCGTGGCCACCGGGGAGCTGTTTTTT
TRBJ2-1,TRBV29-1,TRBD2,13,few,CSVAGTSGNEQFF,TGCAGCGTCGCCGGGACTAGCGGGAATGAGCAGTTCTTC
TRBJ1-6,TRBV6-2/TRBV6-3,.,16,.,CASSYSIGSPSSPLHF,TGTGCCAGCAGTTACTCGATCGGCAGTCCGTCTTCACCCCTCCACTTT
TRBJ2-3,TRBV5-1,TRBD2,14,many,CASSIAGEADTQYF,TGCGCCAGCAGCATAGCGGGAGAAGCAGATACGCAGTATTTT
TRBJ1-1,TRBV28,.,12,.,CASRILNTEAFF,TGTGCCAGCAGGATCCTGAACACTGAAGCTTTCTTT
TRBJ2-7,TRBV28,TRBD2,15,.,CASRISGSPSYEQYF,TGTGCCAGCAGAATTAGCGGGAGCCCCTCCTACGAGCAGTACTTC
TRBJ2-3,TRBV12-3/TRBV12-4,TRBD2,14,.,CASSPRTGRVRAYF,TGTGCCAGCAGTCCCCGGACTGGGAGGGTAAGAGCGTATTTT
TRBJ2-7,TRBV9,TRBD1,14,few,CASARGTGGGEQYF,TGTGCCAGCGCCAGGGGGACAGGGGGCGGCGAGCAGTACTTC
TRBJ2-5,TRBV6-2/TRBV6-3,TRBD2,14,.,CASSTEAGGGTQYF,TGTGCCAGCAGCACAGAAGCCGGGGGGGGGACCCAGTACTTC
TRBJ1-4,TRBV5-4,.,13,.,CASSSRGEIKLFF,TGTGCCAGCAGCTCCCGGGGGGAGATTAAACTGTTTTTT
TRBJ1-1,TRBV7-9,.,15,.,CASSLGDVVNTEAFF,TGTGCCAGCAGCTTAGGGGACGTCGTGAACACTGAAGCTTTCTTT
TRBJ2-1,TRBV12-3/TRBV12-4,TRBD2,16,many,CASRKGGREVYNEQFF,TGTGCCAGCCGAAAGGGCGGGAGAGAGGTGTACAATGAGCAGTTCTTC
TRBJ1-5,TRBV6-1,.,17,many,CASSEGPPRGSNQPQHF,TGTGCCAGCAGTGAAGGGCCCCCGCGAGGGAGCAATCAGCCCCAGCATTTT
TRBJ2-3,TRBV3-1,TRBD2,14,many,CASSQAGRADTQYF,TGTGCCAGCAGCCAAGCAGGGAGGGCAGATACGCAGTATTTT
TRBJ2-1,TRBV5-1,.,14,.,CASSLSQGYNGQFF,TGCGCCAGCAGCTTATCCCAGGGCTACAATGGGCAGTTCTTC